This T cell receptor (beta chain) was identified during a study of blood T cell repertoires in COVID-19. As for the study in general: Sample material is recorded as cDNA or gDNA derived from T cells, B-cell-depleted T cells, or PBMCs.

The Seattle site enrolled patients during active infection and followed them longitudinally. How the authors handled the data: Scientists estimated how many nucleated cells there were by amplifying reference gene primers. Profiling relied on immunoSEQ multiplex PCR, and the TCRdb table lists in-frame clones only, not all of them. The V and J calls and clone size were taken over from that table, and D and trimming were inferred from the DNA. Seen here are under 450,000 clones, about 91% observed once, and the top ten hold 10% to 15%. The sample taken for sequencing was peripheral blood. The origin of this receptor is a woman aged 45-65 years with COVID-19, enrolled during active disease.

CDR3 sequence (DNA): TGTGCCAGCAGCTTCGGGACAGGGGGCCTCTATGGCTACACCTTC. This encodes CASSFGTGGLYGYTF. V usage is TRBV11-2 and J usage is TRBJ1-2; 12 bases line up with TRBD1. With 3 bases clipped from V and 4 bases from J, the junction kept 3 bases outside the gene matches. This CDR3 comprises 15 residues. Germline V gene sequence: CDR1 SGHAT, CDR2 FQNNGV. The full variable domain, rest sourced from reference TRBV11-2 and TRBJ1-2, is EAGVAQSPRYKIIEKRQSVAFWCNPISGHATLYWYQQILGQGPKLLIQFQNNGVVDDSQLPKDRFSAERLKGVDSTLKIQPAKLEDSAVYLCASSFGTGGLYGYTFGSGTRLTVV.